Given below is one T cell receptor (beta chain) in context. Its specificity is not known. This specimen belongs to a study of cytomegalovirus exposure and HLA in healthy donors. General observations from the study: For most TCR beta V segments, an earlier analysis put the productive rate at about 87% or about 30% of the time. Generally TCR sequences proved uncommon, though certain public TCRs appeared in numerous donors. Association with HLA alleles at 0.05 false discovery rate was found for 16,951 TCR beta sequences in a later analysis.

A multiplex PCR was run with 60 Vbeta primers and 13 Jbeta primers. The protocol was immunoSEQ multiplex PCR, while the TCRdb copy is restricted to in-frame clones and leaves out a portion. The table shows more than 100,000 clones, with 75% to 80% occurring only once. The CDR3 covers 16 residues. Germline loops: CDR1 LGHNA, CDR2 YSLEER. V lost 1 base and J lost 9; bases outside the gene matches: 14. This TCR derives from a woman aged 25 to 39 in good health and CMV-seropositive. The source material was PBMCs. V is TRBV4-3 and J is TRBJ2-5; 7 positions agree with TRBD2. In DNA, the CDR3 is TGCGCCAGCAGCCAAGGCGGAGAAGGTCTTGGGGGGGCCCAGTACTTC. Amino acid sequence: CASSQGGEGLGGAQYF.